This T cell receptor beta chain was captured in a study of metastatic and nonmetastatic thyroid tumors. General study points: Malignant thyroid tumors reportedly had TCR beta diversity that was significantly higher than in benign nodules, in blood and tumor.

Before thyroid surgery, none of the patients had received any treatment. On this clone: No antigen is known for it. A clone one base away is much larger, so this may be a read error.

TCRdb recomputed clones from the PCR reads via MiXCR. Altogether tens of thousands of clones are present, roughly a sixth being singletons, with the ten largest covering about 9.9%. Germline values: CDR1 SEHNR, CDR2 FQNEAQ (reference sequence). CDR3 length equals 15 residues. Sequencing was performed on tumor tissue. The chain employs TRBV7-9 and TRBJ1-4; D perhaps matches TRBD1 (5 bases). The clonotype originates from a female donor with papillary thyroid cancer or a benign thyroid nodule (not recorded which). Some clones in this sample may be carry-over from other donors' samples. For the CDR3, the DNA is TGTGCCAACAGCCCCGTCGGGACCCGTGGTGAAAAACTGTTTTTT. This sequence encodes CANSPVGTRGEKLFF.